Sequencing of this T cell receptor (beta chain) was carried out in a study of beta chain features in type 1 diabetes. V lost 6 bases and J lost 3, with 19 bases in between. Germline V gene data show CDR1 as SGHRS and CDR2 as YFSETQ. CDR3 length equals 15 residues. Concerning this clone itself: Its antigen remains unidentified.

The sequenced template was cDNA made from the entire isolated RNA. Assay used: immunoSEQ multiplex PCR; TCRdb lists only in-frame clones, some missing. The top ten hold less than 1.5% of the sample, which has approximately 150,000 clones, more than 9% seen once. It was via CD45RO/CCR7/CD25/CD127/CD95/CD27 that CD4+ naive, central memory, regulatory and stem cell-like memory cells were sorted. General study results and limits: Because the template was cDNA, high-expressing cells might be over-represented.

The TCR was taken from a young man in good health. J is TRBJ2-7 and V is TRBV5-1; D not resolved. The sequencing input was naive CD4+ T cells from blood. This CDR3 is CASMNSQTPNYEQYF. CDR3 DNA sequence: TGCGCCAGCATGAATAGCCAAACCCCAAACTACGAGCAGTACTTC. The full variable domain, its missing parts supplied by reference TRBV5-1 and TRBJ2-7, is KAGVTQTPRYLIKTRGQQVTLSCSPISGHRSVSWYQQTPGQGLQFLFEYFSETQRNKGNFPGRFSGRQFSNSRSEMNVSTLELGDSALYLCASMNSQTPNYEQYFGPGTRLTVT.